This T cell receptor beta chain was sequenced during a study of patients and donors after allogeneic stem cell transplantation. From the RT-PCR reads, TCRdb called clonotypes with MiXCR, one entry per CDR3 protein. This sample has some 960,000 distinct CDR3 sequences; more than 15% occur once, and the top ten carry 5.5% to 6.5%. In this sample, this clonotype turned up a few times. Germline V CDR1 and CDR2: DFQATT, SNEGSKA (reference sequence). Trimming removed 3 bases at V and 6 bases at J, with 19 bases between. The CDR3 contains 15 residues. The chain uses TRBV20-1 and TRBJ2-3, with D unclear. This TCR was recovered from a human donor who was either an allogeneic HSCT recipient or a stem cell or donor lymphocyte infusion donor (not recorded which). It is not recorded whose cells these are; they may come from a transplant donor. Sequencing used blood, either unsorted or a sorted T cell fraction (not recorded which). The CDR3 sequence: CSASTISTKPDTQYF. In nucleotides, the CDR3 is TGCAGTGCTAGTACGATCAGCACAAAGCCGGATACGCAGTATTTT.